This entry lists 7 T cell receptor beta chains sequenced from one sample in a study of T cell responses to AZD1222 COVID-19 vaccine (TCRdb year 2021). The sample's time point label is to be understood as: baseline before first vaccination. Library method: the immunoSEQ multiplex PCR assay. TCRdb took over this immuneACCESS table, retaining in-frame rearrangements with V and J assigned. Such tables are incomplete; in checked studies, under half of the missing clones stem from an unresolved V gene, and the remainder is unexplained. For this sample there are roughly 97,000 clones; about 89% appear just once. The ten largest make up approximately 18% of the sample. The material sequenced was peripheral blood, taken on day 0 of AZD1222 vaccination. All receptors derive from an adult in good health.

V and J are TRBV7-8 and TRBJ1-5; 8 bases line up with TRBD1. The germline V gene has CDR1 SGHVS and CDR2 FQNEAQ. There are 18 residues in the CDR3. V lost 2 bases and J lost 0; bases outside the gene matches: 9. In nucleotides, the CDR3 is TGTGCCAGCAGCTTAAGAGGCGGGGACAGGTATAGCAATCAGCCCCAGCATTTT. This encodes CASSLRGGDRYSNQPQHF.

In regard to this clone: The missing conserved phenylalanine or tryptophan at the end of this CDR3 makes a read error likely. The CDR3 here is CASNTGVSDYNSPLHL. In DNA form, the CDR3 reads TGTGCCAGCAACACGGGGGTTTCTGATTATAATTCACCCCTCCACCTT. J is TRBJ1-6 and V is TRBV28; TRBD1 might be the D (5 bases). Germline V gene lookup returns CDR1 MDHEN and CDR2 SYDVKM. The CDR3 totals 16 residues. Trimming removed 7 bases from V and 4 bases from J, with 17 bases in between.

This clone came up once. The sample has other DNA sequences that encode this CDR3 too. The V gene is TRBV5-4, the J gene TRBJ2-5, with D hard to call. Germline CDR1 reads SGHNT; CDR2 reads YYREEE (reference sequence). This CDR3 has 12 residues. Trimming pared 1 base from V and 4 bases from J, leaving 5 bases between. The CDR3 is CASSLNVETQYF. The CDR3 nucleotides are TGTGCCAGCAGCTTGAACGTAGAGACCCAGTACTTC.

The chain has TRBV27 and TRBJ1-2; D gene ambiguous. CDR1 MNHEY and CDR2 SMNVEV come from the germline V gene (reference sequence). V was shortened by 6 bases and J by 8 bases, with 25 bases between the two germline ends. The CDR3 totals 16 residues. CDR3 region: CASSHSKTEAHWGYTF. The CDR3 DNA follows: TGTGCCAGCAGCCACTCCAAAACGGAGGCCCACTGGGGCTACACCTTC.

The chain carries TRBV7-6 and TRBJ1-2, with 7 bases aligning to TRBD1. Germline V lookup: CDR1 SGHVS, CDR2 FNYEAQ. There are 15 residues in the CDR3. The trim removed 5 bases at V and 5 bases at J, leaving 11 bases unmatched. The CDR3 DNA reads TGTGCCAGCAGCCCTGGACAGGCCCACCCTTATGGCTACACCTTC. Translated, it gives CASSPGQAHPYGYTF.

The CDR3: CASSRNRVVKYEQYF. The CDR3 DNA is TGTGCCAGCAGCAGAAACCGGGTCGTTAAATACGAGCAGTACTTC. The rearrangement links TRBV6-5 to TRBJ2-7, with unresolved D. V lost 6 bases to trimming and J lost 4 bases, with 19 bases between them. The CDR3 totals 15 residues. Germline V gene sequence: CDR1 MNHEY, CDR2 SVGAGI.

This clone was seen only once. The chain recombines TRBV9 with TRBJ2-3; the match to TRBD2 covers 7 bases. V shed 3 bases and J 4 bases; nucleotides not matched to a gene: 2. From germline, CDR1 is SGDLS and CDR2 YYNGEE. The CDR3 covers 13 residues. CDR3 sequence: CASSGTSPDTQYF. The CDR3 DNA is TGTGCCAGCAGCGGGACTAGTCCAGATACGCAGTATTTT.